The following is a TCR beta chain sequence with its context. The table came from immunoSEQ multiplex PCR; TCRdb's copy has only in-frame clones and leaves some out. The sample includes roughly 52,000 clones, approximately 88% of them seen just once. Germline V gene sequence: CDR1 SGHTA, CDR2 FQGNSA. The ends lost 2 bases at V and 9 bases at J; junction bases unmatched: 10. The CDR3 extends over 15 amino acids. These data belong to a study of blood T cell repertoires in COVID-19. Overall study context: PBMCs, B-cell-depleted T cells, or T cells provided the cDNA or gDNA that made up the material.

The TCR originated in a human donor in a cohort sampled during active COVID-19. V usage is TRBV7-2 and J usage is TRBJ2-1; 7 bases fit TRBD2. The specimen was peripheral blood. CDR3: CASSLMALADGEQFF. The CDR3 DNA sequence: TGTGCCAGCAGCTTAATGGCTCTAGCGGATGGTGAGCAGTTCTTC.